This T cell receptor (beta chain) derives from a study of control samples from healthy donors and cancer patients. There are a few counts of this clone. This CDR3 spans 14 amino acids. The germline gives CDR1 LNHDA, CDR2 SQIVND (reference sequence). The V end was cut by 3 bases, the J end by 8 bases, with 16 bases between. Profiling relied on immunoSEQ multiplex PCR, and the TCRdb table lists in-frame clones only, not all of them. Here the sample spans under 65,000 clones, approximately 83% being singletons. The clonotype was recovered from a woman in her forties or fifties with lung cancer. This sequence joins TRBV19 and TRBJ1-2, with no clear D. The material sequenced was PBMCs. The DNA for the CDR3 is TGTGCCAGTAGTATGATTGGGCCACTCGACGGCTACACCTTC. Translating gives CASSMIGPLDGYTF.